This is a list of T cell receptor beta chains from one sample in a study of blood T cells in healthy people across ages. MiXCR was run by TCRdb on the 5' RACE reads, yielding one entry per CDR3 protein. The sample shows 660,000 or so distinct CDR3 sequences, roughly three fifths of them seen only once. The sequencing sample was made of blood. These receptors originate from a man in his 60s in good health. Each CDR3 is given with its conserved first and last residue. Fields, in order: CDR3 DNA, CDR3 protein, J gene, clone size, D gene, V gene. D genes are given only for firm matches. Clone size, where shown, is once, few, many, or a class for clones that have expanded.

TGTGCCAGCAGCCAGAGCGGGGGCAGGAGTGAGCAGTTCTTC | CASSQSGGRSEQFF | TRBJ2-1 | few | TRBD2 | TRBV3-1
TGCAGTGGGGAGCGGGAGAGGATTCTTCGCAATGAGCAGTTCTTC | CSGERERILRNEQFF | TRBJ2-1 | - | TRBD2 | TRBV20-1
TGTGCCAGCAGTTCTCGACTAGCGGGGGGCCTAGAGCAGTTCTTC | CASSSRLAGGLEQFF | TRBJ2-1 | many | TRBD2 | TRBV27
TGTGCCATCAAACCTAGCGGGTTAAGCACAGATACGCAGTATTTT | CAIKPSGLSTDTQYF | TRBJ2-3 | few | TRBD2 | TRBV10-3
TGTGCCAGCAGAGGGACAGGGGGCCCCGAGCAGTACTTC | CASRGTGGPEQYF | TRBJ2-7 | few | TRBD1 | TRBV6-1
TGTGCCACCAGTGATCCTAACAAAGGCGCATGTACGCAGTATTTT | CATSDPNKGACTQYF | TRBJ2-3 | - | - | TRBV24-1
TGTGCCAGCAGTGGGGGGACTAGCGCCAGCTACGGGCAGTACTTC | CASSGGTSASYGQYF | TRBJ2-5 | - | TRBD2 | TRBV2
TGTGCCAGCAGTTTCGGGGATGGTAATTCACCCCTCCACTTT | CASSFGDGNSPLHF | TRBJ1-6 | - | - | TRBV12-3/TRBV12-4
TGTGCCAGCAGCCCGCGAGGGACAGGGTCTGGGGCCAACGTCCTGACTTTC | CASSPRGTGSGANVLTF | TRBJ2-6 | - | TRBD1 | TRBV7-2
TGTGCCAGCAGCCCCTCTGCGGGGGTGGGAGATACGCAGTATTTT | CASSPSAGVGDTQYF | TRBJ2-3 | few | TRBD2 | TRBV3-1
TGTGCCAGCAGCAAAGGACTAGCGGGGTTCCAAGAGACCCAGTACTTC | CASSKGLAGFQETQYF | TRBJ2-5 | - | TRBD2 | TRBV7-7
TGTGCCAGCAGAGCGGGGGACCGGGGTAACAATGAGCAGTTCTTC | CASRAGDRGNNEQFF | TRBJ2-1 | - | TRBD2 | TRBV12-3/TRBV12-4
TGTGCCAGCAGCCGCCTAGACTATGGCTACACCTTC | CASSRLDYGYTF | TRBJ1-2 | - | - | TRBV7-9